The 13 T cell receptor beta chains given below trace back to one sample, sequenced in a study of T cell repertoires in cytomegalovirus infection. MiXCR, run by TCRdb on the reads, gives a single entry per CDR3 protein. The data show approximately 750,000 distinct CDR3 sequences, 35% seen once. Specimen: PBMCs. The receptors derive from a human donor in good health (CMV status not recorded). Some clones in this sample may be carry-over from other donors' samples.

This clonotype came up a few times. The chain joins TRBV12-3 or TRBV12-4 to TRBJ2-2; D is perhaps TRBD2 (5 bases). The CDR3 sequence is 16 residues long. The V and J ends lost 5 bases and 3 bases respectively, with 16 bases between them. CDR3 protein: CASSATPRGHTGELFF. In nucleotides, the CDR3 is TGTGCCAGCAGTGCTACCCCTCGAGGGCACACCGGGGAGCTGTTTTTT.

The J gene is TRBJ1-6, the V gene TRBV5-6; 7 bases are shared with TRBD1. The germline V gene has CDR1 SGHDT and CDR2 YYEEEE. With 4 bases clipped from V and 9 bases from J, the junction kept 7 bases outside the gene matches. This CDR3 is built from 14 residues. CDR3 in amino acids: CASSTTGTFSPLHF. CDR3 sequence (DNA): TGTGCCAGCAGCACGACAGGGACGTTTTCACCCCTCCACTTT.

A few counts support this clonotype. The chain couples TRBV7-9 to TRBJ2-5; 10 positions match TRBD2. J lost 3 bases, V lost 1 base, and 8 bases had no gene match. The CDR3 runs 17 residues. Germline assignment: CDR1 SEHNR and CDR2 FQNEAQ (reference sequence). The CDR3 DNA is TGTGCCAGCAGCTTAGGCCGAACTAGCGGGATAGAAGAGACCCAGTACTTC. Its translation: CASSLGRTSGIEETQYF.

This clonotype has more than one count but fewer than ten. This chain joins TRBV6-1 and TRBJ1-6, with D uncertain. The germline gives CDR1 MNHNS, CDR2 SASEGT. The CDR3 extends over 15 amino acids. The ends were cut back, 8 bases at V and 4 bases at J, with 15 bases in the middle. CDR3 residues: CASGSTSLYNSPLHF. CDR3 sequence (DNA): TGTGCCAGCGGATCCACATCCCTTTATAATTCACCCCTCCACTTT.

V gene TRBV12-3 or TRBV12-4 combines with J gene TRBJ1-2; maybe TRBD1 (5 bases). This CDR3 region has 14 residues. V was cut by 3 bases and J by 10 bases, with 18 bases left in between. The CDR3 coding sequence is TGTGCCAGCAGTTTTTACCAGGGCATAAACTACTACACCTTC. Amino acids: CASSFYQGINYYTF.

This chain joins TRBV2 and TRBJ2-7; 9 bases are shared with TRBD1. The length of the CDR3 is 14 residues. The junction had 9 bases not matched to a gene; V was cut back by 7 bases and J by 5 bases. Germline V lookup: CDR1 SNHLY, CDR2 FYNNEI. The CDR3 loop reads CASTPVTGGNEQYF. The CDR3 region has the DNA TGTGCCAGCACCCCCGTGACAGGGGGGAACGAGCAGTACTTC.

The rearrangement links TRBV28 to TRBJ2-7, with D hard to call. The germline gives CDR1 MDHEN, CDR2 SYDVKM. The CDR3 covers 10 residues. Trimming cost V 8 bases and J 6 bases, with 8 bases left between them. CDR3 nucleotides: TGTGCCAGCGGCTGGGGCGAGCAGTACTTC. Translating gives CASGWGEQYF.

The V call is TRBV5-1, the J call TRBJ2-3; TRBD2 matches at 7 bases. Losses at the gene ends were 1 base for V and 5 bases for J; bases not matched to a gene: 7. The length of the CDR3 is 15 residues. Germline CDR1 reads SGHRS; CDR2 reads YFSETQ. CDR3 protein: CASSLNGRAGDTQYF. The CDR3 DNA reads as TGCGCCAGCAGCTTGAATGGGAGGGCGGGAGATACGCAGTATTTT.

The chain links TRBV20-1 to TRBJ2-3; the D call may be TRBD1 or TRBD2 (7 bases each). This CDR3 spans 16 amino acids. Germline CDR1 reads DFQATT; CDR2 reads SNEGSKA (reference sequence). V was clipped by 5 bases and J by 3 bases, with 21 bases between them. In nucleotides, the CDR3 is TGCAGTGCTGGCCCAGGGGGGGGGGGAGTAACAGATACGCAGTATTTT. It encodes CSAGPGGGGVTDTQYF.

Of note for this clonotype: A much larger clone lies a single base off, so this may be a read error. This chain joins TRBV7-8 and TRBJ1-2; 8 positions agree with TRBD1. Germline V gene lookup returns CDR1 SGHVS and CDR2 FQNEAQ. The CDR3 spans 15 residues. The J segment lost 3 bases and the V segment lost 5 bases, leaving 8 bases of the junction unmatched. The CDR3 bases are TGTGCCAGCAGCGGCAGTGACAGGGGAGACTATGGCTACACCTTC. Protein: CASSGSDRGDYGYTF.

The chain recombines TRBV9 with TRBJ2-5; a weak D match, TRBD2 (6 bases). V shed 2 bases and J shed 4 bases, with 12 bases lying between them. The length of the CDR3 is 14 residues. Germline lookup yields CDR1 SGDLS and CDR2 YYNGEE. The CDR3 nucleotides are TGTGCCAGCAGCGTGGCTCTCGGGGGAGAGACCCAGTACTTC. Its protein is CASSVALGGETQYF.

The J gene is TRBJ1-2, the V gene TRBV27; a possible D gene is TRBD1 (5 bases). The CDR3 loop spans 15 amino acids. Germline-derived CDR1 and CDR2 are MNHEY and SMNVEV (reference sequence). Trimming removed 6 bases at V and 4 bases at J, with 18 bases between. The CDR3 sequence is CASRVGQNQLYGYTF. The CDR3, as DNA: TGTGCCAGCAGAGTCGGACAAAATCAACTCTATGGCTACACCTTC.

V is TRBV9 and J is TRBJ2-5; the match to TRBD2 covers 8 bases. In germline, CDR1 is SGDLS, CDR2 YYNGEE. The CDR3 covers 15 residues. The J segment lost 4 bases and the V segment lost 5 bases, leaving 10 bases of the junction unmatched. The CDR3 is CASSSPRGGRETQYF. DNA of the CDR3: TGTGCCAGCAGTTCCCCTCGGGGGGGCAGAGAGACCCAGTACTTC.